This T cell receptor beta chain was sequenced during a study of blood T cell repertoires in COVID-19. Study-wide background: Collection of acute and convalescent COVID-19 samples took place in the United States, Italy and Spain.

This clone was counted a few times. In the study's own analysis: The authors estimated nucleated cell counts from reference gene primer amplification. Assay: immunoSEQ multiplex PCR; the TCRdb copy retains only in-frame clones and omits some. V and J calls and clone size come straight from that table; D and trimming were deduced from the DNA. The repertoire holds about 200,000 clones, roughly 75% seen once, with 7.2% in the top ten. The CDR3 has 16 amino acids. V gave up 5 bases and J gave up 0 bases; unmatched junction bases: 6. CDR1 and CDR2 from the germline V gene are SNHLY and FYNNEI. Sequencing input: peripheral blood. The gene calls are TRBV2 and TRBJ2-7; 11 nucleotides align to TRBD2. The clonotype comes from a woman in her 70s with acute or convalescent COVID-19. The CDR3 spells CASSNAGTSGSYEQYF. The CDR3 bases are TGTGCCAGCAGTAACGCCGGGACTAGCGGCTCCTACGAGCAGTACTTC.